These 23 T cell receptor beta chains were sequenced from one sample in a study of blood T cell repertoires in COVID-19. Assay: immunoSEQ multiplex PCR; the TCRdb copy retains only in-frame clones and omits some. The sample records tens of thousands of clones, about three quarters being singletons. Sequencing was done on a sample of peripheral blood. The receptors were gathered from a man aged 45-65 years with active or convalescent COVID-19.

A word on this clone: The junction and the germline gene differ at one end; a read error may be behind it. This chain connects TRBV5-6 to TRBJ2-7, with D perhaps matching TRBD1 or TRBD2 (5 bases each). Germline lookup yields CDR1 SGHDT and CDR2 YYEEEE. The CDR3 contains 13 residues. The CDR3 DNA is TGTGCCAGCACCTTGGGGCGGGTTTCCGAGCAGTACTTC. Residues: CASTLGRVSEQYF.

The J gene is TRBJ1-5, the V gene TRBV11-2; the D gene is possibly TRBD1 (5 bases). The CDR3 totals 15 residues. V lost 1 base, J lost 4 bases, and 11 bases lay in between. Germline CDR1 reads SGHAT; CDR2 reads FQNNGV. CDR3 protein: CASSLGRGGNQPQHF. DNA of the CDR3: TGTGCCAGCAGCTTAGGTCGGGGGGGGAATCAGCCCCAGCATTTT.

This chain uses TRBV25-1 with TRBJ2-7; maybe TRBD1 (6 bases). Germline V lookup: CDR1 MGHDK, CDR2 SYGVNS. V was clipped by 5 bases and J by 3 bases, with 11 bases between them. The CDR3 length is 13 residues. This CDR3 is CASSLRTDYEQYF. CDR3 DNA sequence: TGTGCCAGCAGTCTGAGGACAGACTACGAGCAGTACTTC.

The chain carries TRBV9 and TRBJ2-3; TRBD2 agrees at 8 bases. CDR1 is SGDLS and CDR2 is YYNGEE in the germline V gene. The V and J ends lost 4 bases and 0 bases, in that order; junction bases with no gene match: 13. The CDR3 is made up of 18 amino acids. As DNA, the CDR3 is TGTGCCAGCAGCCCAATGGGCGGGGGGTCCCTTAGCACAGATACGCAGTATTTT. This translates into CASSPMGGGSLSTDTQYF.

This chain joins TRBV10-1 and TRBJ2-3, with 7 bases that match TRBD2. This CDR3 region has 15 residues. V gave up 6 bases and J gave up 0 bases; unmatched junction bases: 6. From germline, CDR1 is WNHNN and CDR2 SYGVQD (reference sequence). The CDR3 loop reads CASSPTGGSTDTQYF. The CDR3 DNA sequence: TGCGCCAGCAGCCCTACGGGGGGAAGCACAGATACGCAGTATTTT.

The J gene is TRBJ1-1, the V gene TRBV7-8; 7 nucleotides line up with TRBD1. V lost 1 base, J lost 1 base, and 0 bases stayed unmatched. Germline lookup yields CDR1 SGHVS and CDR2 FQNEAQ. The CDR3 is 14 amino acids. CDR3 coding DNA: TGTGCCAGCAGCTTAGAGGGGGCGAACACTGAAGCTTTCTTT. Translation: CASSLEGANTEAFF.

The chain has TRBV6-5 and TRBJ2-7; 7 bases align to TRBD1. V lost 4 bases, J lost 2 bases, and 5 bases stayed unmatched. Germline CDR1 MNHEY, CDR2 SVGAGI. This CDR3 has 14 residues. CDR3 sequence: CASSLGGETYEQYF. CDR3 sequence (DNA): TGTGCCAGCAGTTTAGGGGGCGAAACCTACGAGCAGTACTTC.

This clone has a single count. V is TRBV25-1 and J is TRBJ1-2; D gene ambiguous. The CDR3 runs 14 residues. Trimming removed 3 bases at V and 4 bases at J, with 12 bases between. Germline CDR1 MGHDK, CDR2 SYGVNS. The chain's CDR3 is CASSDAARSYGYTF. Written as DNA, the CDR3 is TGTGCCAGCAGTGATGCCGCCAGGTCCTATGGCTACACCTTC.

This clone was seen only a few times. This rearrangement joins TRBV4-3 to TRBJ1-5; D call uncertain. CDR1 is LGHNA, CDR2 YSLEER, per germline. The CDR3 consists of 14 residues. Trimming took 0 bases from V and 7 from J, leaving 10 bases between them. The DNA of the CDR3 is TGCGCCAGCAGCCAAGATGTCTCGCGGCAGCCCCAGCATTTT. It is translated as CASSQDVSRQPQHF.

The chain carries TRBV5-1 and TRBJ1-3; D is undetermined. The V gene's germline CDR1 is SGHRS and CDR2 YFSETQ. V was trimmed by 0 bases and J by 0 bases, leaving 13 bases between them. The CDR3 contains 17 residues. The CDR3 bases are TGCGCCAGCAGCTTGGCCCCCAGACTCTACTCTGGAAACACCATATATTTT. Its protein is CASSLAPRLYSGNTIYF. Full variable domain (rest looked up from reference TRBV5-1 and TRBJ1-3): KAGVTQTPRYLIKTRGQQVTLSCSPISGHRSVSWYQQTPGQGLQFLFEYFSETQRNKGNFPGRFSGRQFSNSRSEMNVSTLELGDSALYLCASSLAPRLYSGNTIYFGEGSWLTVV.

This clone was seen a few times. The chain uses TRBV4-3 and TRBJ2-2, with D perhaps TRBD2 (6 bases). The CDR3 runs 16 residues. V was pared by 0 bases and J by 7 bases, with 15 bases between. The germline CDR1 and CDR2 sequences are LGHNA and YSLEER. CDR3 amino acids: CASSQDVTRLGGELFF. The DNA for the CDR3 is TGCGCCAGCAGCCAAGATGTGACTAGACTCGGCGGGGAGCTGTTTTTT.

The CDR3 DNA sequence: TGTGCCAGTAGTATTTGGGCGAGGCAGGGTGAAGAGACCCAGTACTTC. Translated, it gives CASSIWARQGEETQYF. This rearrangement joins TRBV19 to TRBJ2-5; weak D call: TRBD1 (5 bases). The germline V gene has CDR1 LNHDA and CDR2 SQIVND (reference sequence). Trimming stripped 3 bases from V and 3 bases from J, with 17 bases between. The CDR3 covers 16 residues.

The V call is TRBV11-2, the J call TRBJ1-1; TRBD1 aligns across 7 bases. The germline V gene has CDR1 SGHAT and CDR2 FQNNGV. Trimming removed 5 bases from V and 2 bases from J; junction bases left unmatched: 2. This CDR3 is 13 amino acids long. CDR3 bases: TGTGCCAGCAGCAAGGGGGCTAACACTGAAGCTTTCTTT. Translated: CASSKGANTEAFF. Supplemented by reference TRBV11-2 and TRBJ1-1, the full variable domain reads EAGVAQSPRYKIIEKRQSVAFWCNPISGHATLYWYQQILGQGPKLLIQFQNNGVVDDSQLPKDRFSAERLKGVDSTLKIQPAKLEDSAVYLCASSKGANTEAFFGQGTRLTVV.

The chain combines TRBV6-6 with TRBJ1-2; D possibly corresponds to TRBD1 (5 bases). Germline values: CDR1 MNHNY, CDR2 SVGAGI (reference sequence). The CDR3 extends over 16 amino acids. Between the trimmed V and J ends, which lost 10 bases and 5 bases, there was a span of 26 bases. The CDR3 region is CAISKGSQGLAYGYTF. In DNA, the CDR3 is TGTGCCATTTCGAAGGGGTCCCAGGGACTGGCTTATGGCTACACCTTC.

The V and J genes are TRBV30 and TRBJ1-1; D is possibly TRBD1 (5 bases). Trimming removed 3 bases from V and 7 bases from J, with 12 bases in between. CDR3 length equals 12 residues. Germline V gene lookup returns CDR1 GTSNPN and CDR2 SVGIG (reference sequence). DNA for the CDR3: TGTGCCTGGAGAGGGCAGGGTCTTGAAGCTTTCTTT. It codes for CAWRGQGLEAFF.

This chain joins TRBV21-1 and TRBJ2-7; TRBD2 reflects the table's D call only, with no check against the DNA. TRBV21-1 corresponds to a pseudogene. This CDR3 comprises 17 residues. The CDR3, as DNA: TGTGCCAGCAGCAAAGTGAAATTAGCGGGGAGGGTCTACGAGCAGTACTTC. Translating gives CASSKVKLAGRVYEQYF.

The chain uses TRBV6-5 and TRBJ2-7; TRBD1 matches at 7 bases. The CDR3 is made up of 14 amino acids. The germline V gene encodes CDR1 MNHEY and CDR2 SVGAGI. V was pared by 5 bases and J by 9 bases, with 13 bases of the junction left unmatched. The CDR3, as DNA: TGTGCCAGCAGTCCCCGGGACAGCCCTCAAGGGCAGTACTTC. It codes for CASSPRDSPQGQYF.

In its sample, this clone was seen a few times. The CDR3 nucleotides are TGTGCCAGCAGCCGTTCAGGGGCCCAAACTAACTATGGCTACACCTTC. As protein: CASSRSGAQTNYGYTF. V usage is TRBV5-6 and J usage is TRBJ1-2; TRBD1 is a possible D gene (6 bases). Germline V gene data show CDR1 as SGHDT and CDR2 as YYEEEE. This CDR3 has 16 residues. V shed 4 bases and J shed 0 bases, with 16 bases lying between them.

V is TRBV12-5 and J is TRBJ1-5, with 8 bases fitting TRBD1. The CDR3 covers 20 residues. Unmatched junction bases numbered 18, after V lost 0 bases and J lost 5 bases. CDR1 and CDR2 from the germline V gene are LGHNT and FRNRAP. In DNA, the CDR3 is TGTGCTAGTGGTTTGGTTGGACAGGGAGGGTGGGTAACACGGGATCAGCCCCAGCATTTT. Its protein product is CASGLVGQGGWVTRDQPQHF.

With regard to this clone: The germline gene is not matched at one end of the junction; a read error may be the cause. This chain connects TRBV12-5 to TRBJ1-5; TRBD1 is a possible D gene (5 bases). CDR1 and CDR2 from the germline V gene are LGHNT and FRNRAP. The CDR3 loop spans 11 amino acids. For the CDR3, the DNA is TGTGCTAGTGGTTTGGCAGGGCCACTGAGTTTT. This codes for CASGLAGPLSF. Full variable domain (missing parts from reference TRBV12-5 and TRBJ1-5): DARVTQTPRHKVTEMGQEVTMRCQPILGHNTVFWYRQTMMQGLELLAYFRNRAPLDDSGMPKDRFSAEMPDATLATLKIQPSEPRDSAVYFCASGLAGPLSFGDGTRLSIL.

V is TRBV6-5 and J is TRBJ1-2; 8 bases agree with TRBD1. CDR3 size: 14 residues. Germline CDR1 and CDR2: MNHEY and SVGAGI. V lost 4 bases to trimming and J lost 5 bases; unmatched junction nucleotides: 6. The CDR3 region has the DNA TGTGCCAGCAGTTTGGGACAGGCTGATTATGGCTACACCTTC. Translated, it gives CASSLGQADYGYTF.

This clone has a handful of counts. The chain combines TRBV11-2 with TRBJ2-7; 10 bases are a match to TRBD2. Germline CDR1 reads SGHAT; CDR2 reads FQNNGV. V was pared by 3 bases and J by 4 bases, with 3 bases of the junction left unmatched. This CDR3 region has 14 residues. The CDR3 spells CASSFSGGQYEQYF. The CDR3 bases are TGTGCCAGCAGCTTTAGCGGGGGGCAGTACGAGCAGTACTTC.

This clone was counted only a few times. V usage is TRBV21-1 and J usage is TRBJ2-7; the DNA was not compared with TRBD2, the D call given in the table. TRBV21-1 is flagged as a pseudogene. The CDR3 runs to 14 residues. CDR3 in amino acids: CAGWRMRKPYEQYF. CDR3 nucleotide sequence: TGTGCCGGATGGAGGATGAGGAAGCCCTACGAGCAGTACTTC.